What follows is one T cell receptor (beta chain) and its context. The data originate from a study of blood T cell repertoires in COVID-19. At the level of the study: Acute and convalescent COVID-19 specimens originated in the United States, Italy and Spain. Nucleic acid was either cDNA or gDNA, and it came from T cells, B-cell-depleted T cells, or PBMCs.

Sequencing was performed with immunoSEQ multiplex PCR; in TCRdb, only in-frame clones are kept and a portion is missing. Here the sample spans over 100,000 clones, approximately 84% being singletons. V was clipped by 7 bases and J by 3 bases, with 16 bases between them. Germline V gene sequence: CDR1 KGHDR, CDR2 SFDVKD. The length of the CDR3 is 15 residues. This TCR derives from a woman between 55 and 75 years old with acute or convalescent COVID-19. The J gene is TRBJ2-3, the V gene TRBV24-1; no firm D call. The sequenced sample consisted of peripheral blood. The DNA of the CDR3 is TGTGCCACCAGCGCCGCCTTTTCCGGGACAGATACGCAGTATTTT. Encoded protein: CATSAAFSGTDTQYF.